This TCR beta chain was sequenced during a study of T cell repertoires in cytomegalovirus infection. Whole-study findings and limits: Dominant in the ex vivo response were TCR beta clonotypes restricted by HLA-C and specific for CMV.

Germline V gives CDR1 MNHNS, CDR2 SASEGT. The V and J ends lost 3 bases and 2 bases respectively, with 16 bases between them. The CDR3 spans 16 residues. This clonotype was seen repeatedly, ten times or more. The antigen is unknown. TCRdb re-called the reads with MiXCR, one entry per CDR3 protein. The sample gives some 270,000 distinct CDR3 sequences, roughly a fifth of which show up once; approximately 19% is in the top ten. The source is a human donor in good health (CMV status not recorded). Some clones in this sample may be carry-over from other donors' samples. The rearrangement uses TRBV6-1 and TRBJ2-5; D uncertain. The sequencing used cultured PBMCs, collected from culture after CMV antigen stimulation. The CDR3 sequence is CASSDSFRRAQETQYF. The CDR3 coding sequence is TGTGCCAGCAGTGATTCCTTTCGGAGAGCTCAAGAGACCCAGTACTTC.